This T cell receptor beta chain stems from a study of T cell clonotyping in hematopoietic cell transplantation (dated by TCRdb to about 2021). Context from the whole study: Recipient samples taken before transplant were obtained following cytoreduction. In the study, 140 or so blood samples were gathered from a few dozen consecutive transplant recipients and their related donors. Recruitment of patients ran from September 2015 to early 2017, and follow-up continued until late 2020 or until death. Overall results and qualifications from the work: Just a small fraction of recipient repertoires overlapped with donor repertoires, and more than 97% appeared de novo at the given depth. Donor and pretransplant recipient Inverse Simpson Index values predicted broader posttransplant TCR repertoire diversity. The sample size was limited, and CD4 and CD8 repertoire contributions could not be separated because cells were not sorted. A decrease in recipient TCR diversity was observed after transplant, and a progressive increase in pathologically expanded clonotypes was seen from day 30 to day 180.

The immunoSEQ assay, a bias-controlled multiplex PCR using V- and J-specific primers, was used to amplify TCR beta CDR3 regions from genomic DNA. In a second PCR step, a proprietary barcode and Illumina adapter sequences were attached to the CDR3 amplicons. CDR3 libraries were sequenced on an Illumina MiSeq instrument. Under the source paper's analysis protocol: Export and quality control were performed with immunoSEQ Analyzer 3.0, and downstream analyses were performed with R Bioconductor and Immunarch. Only productive rearrangements in the normalized downsampled data set went into calculating the repertoire metrics. Clonotypes larger than 5 templates in the normalized cohort were defined as pathologically expanded. The Inverse Simpson Index served as the measure of repertoire diversity. To capture all clonotypes, the CMV-specificity analyses were run on the non-normalized data set. The source is immuneACCESS, and TCRdb retained only in-frame sequences with V and J called. Part of the clones is not carried over; for the studies checked, unresolved V genes explain less than half of this, and the remainder is unexplained. D and trimming were read from the DNA, whereas the V and J calls and clone size are those reported in that table. The sample table records about 8,300 clones; approximately 79% of these occur just once. The top ten hold around 33% of the sample.

Read against the paper, the sample's time point label means: recipient sample about 28 days before transplant, after cytoreduction. Blood samples were obtained from recipients approximately 28 days before transplant and at days 30, 100 and 180 after transplant. Nuclei Lysis Solution was used to extract genomic DNA from fresh or cryopreserved unfractionated peripheral blood mononuclear cells. At the junction V is shortened by 2 bases and J by 8 bases; bases outside the gene matches: 10. The CDR3 measures 15 amino acids from cysteine to phenylalanine. Only the CDR3 region is kept as DNA, spanning 45 bases read in frame from base 1. The germline V gene yields MNHNS for CDR1 and SASEGT for CDR2. The table lists this clone with a few counts. The antigen it recognizes is unknown. Within one base of it there is no much larger clone, and no base qualities were kept.

Here the sequenced sample was peripheral blood mononuclear cells, taken before stem cell transplant. The sequence came from a man aged 60 to 75 with acute myeloid leukemia. Some clones in this sample may be carry-over from other donors' samples. The sequence is built from TRBV6-1 and TRBJ1-2; 8 bases in the junction line up with TRBD1. This receptor carries the CDR3 CASSESQGAVEGYTF. At the DNA level, the sequence is TGTGCCAGCAGTGAAAGTCAGGGGGCAGTGGAAGGCTACACCTTC.